Shown below are 29 T cell receptor beta chains from a single sample sequenced in a study of shared T cell receptors in the human thymus. Data came from immunoSEQ multiplex PCR; TCRdb stores just in-frame clones and leaves some out. The sample records 630,000 or so clones, around 87% being singletons. Another study also made use of these data, one on human thymus T cells.

Sequenced: thymocytes. Source of these receptors: a boy in the first two years of life with a congenital heart defect.

This clone was seen only once. The V call is TRBV11-2, the J call TRBJ1-6; TRBD1 matches 11 bases. J was trimmed by 3 bases and V by 3 bases; bases with no gene match: 7. Per germline, CDR1 SGHAT and CDR2 FQNNGV. CDR3 length: 18 residues. CDR3 bases: TGTGCCAGCAGCTTCCGGGACAGGGGGTCCGACTATAATTCACCCCTCCACTTT. It encodes CASSFRDRGSDYNSPLHF.

In its sample, this clone was seen a few times. The chain is built from TRBV28 and TRBJ1-5, with 8 bases aligning to TRBD1. Trimming at V came to 3 bases and at J to 7 bases, leaving 17 bases not matched to a gene. The CDR3 runs 18 residues. Germline V gene sequence: CDR1 MDHEN, CDR2 SYDVKM. The CDR3 DNA is TGTGCCAGCAGTTTGAAGGGGCAGGGGGCAACCAAATACCAGCCCCAGCATTTT. This codes for CASSLKGQGATKYQPQHF.

This rearrangement joins TRBV6-5 to TRBJ2-2; 11 positions match TRBD1. The germline gives CDR1 MNHEY, CDR2 SVGAGI. The CDR3 is 15 residues long. The junction had 6 bases not matched to a gene; V was cut back by 6 bases and J by 6 bases. The CDR3 DNA reads as TGTGCCAGCAGCCACGGGACAGGGGGTCCCGGGGAGCTGTTTTTT. Translation gives CASSHGTGGPGELFF.

This clone was detected only once. The rearrangement uses TRBV7-9 and TRBJ2-3; 9 bases line up with TRBD1. Looked up from germline, CDR1 is SEHNR and CDR2 is FQNEAQ (reference sequence). V trimming: 5 bases; J trimming: 3 bases; junction bases outside the gene matches: 3. This CDR3 comprises 14 residues. The chain's CDR3 is CASSPGQGTDTQYF. The CDR3 nucleotides read TGTGCCAGCAGCCCCGGACAGGGGACAGATACGCAGTATTTT.

The chain is built from TRBV7-9 and TRBJ2-7; TRBD1 matches at 9 bases. CDR3 length: 13 residues. CDR1 SEHNR and CDR2 FQNEAQ come from the germline V gene (reference sequence). V trimming: 5 bases; J trimming: 6 bases; junction bases outside the gene matches: 5. The CDR3, as DNA: TGTGCCAGCAGCGGACAGGGGTGGGGCGAGCAGTACTTC. Amino acid sequence: CASSGQGWGEQYF. Looking up the rest from reference TRBV7-9 and TRBJ2-7 gives the full variable domain: DTGVSQNPRHKITKRGQNVTFRCDPISEHNRLYWYRQTLGQGPEFLTYFQNEAQLEKSRLLSDRFSAERPKGSFSTLEIQRTEQGDSAMYLCASSGQGWGEQYFGPGTRLTVT.

In its sample, this clone was seen once. This sequence joins TRBV6-1 and TRBJ1-2, with 8 bases identical to TRBD1. Per the germline V gene, CDR1 is MNHNS and CDR2 is SASEGT. The J segment lost 6 bases and the V segment lost 2 bases, leaving 11 bases of the junction unmatched. The CDR3 extends over 16 amino acids. This CDR3 reads CASSESLTRQGHGYTF. The CDR3 DNA follows: TGTGCCAGCAGTGAATCCTTGACCCGACAGGGGCATGGCTACACCTTC.

CDR3 region: CASSCREQKFF. CDR3 sequence (DNA): TGCGCCAGCAGCTGCCGGGAGCAGAAGTTCTTC. The chain links TRBV5-1 to TRBJ2-1, with a weak D call TRBD2 (6 bases). The ends were cut back, 3 bases at V and 14 bases at J, with 12 bases in the middle. The length of the CDR3 is 11 residues. CDR1 is SGHRS, CDR2 YFSETQ, per germline. The full variable domain, its missing parts supplied by reference TRBV5-1 and TRBJ2-1, is KAGVTQTPRYLIKTRGQQVTLSCSPISGHRSVSWYQQTPGQGLQFLFEYFSETQRNKGNFPGRFSGRQFSNSRSEMNVSTLELGDSALYLCASSCREQKFFGPGTRLTVL.

The chain couples TRBV7-2 to TRBJ2-7; 8 bases map to TRBD1. The V segment lost 0 bases and the J segment 2 bases; nucleotides outside the gene matches: 9. The CDR3 extends over 17 amino acids. Germline V gene sequence: CDR1 SGHTA, CDR2 FQGNSA. The CDR3 bases are TGTGCCAGCAGCTTAGCCGGACAGGGCTTGAGTCCCTACGAGCAGTACTTC. This translates into CASSLAGQGLSPYEQYF.

The chain combines TRBV5-1 with TRBJ2-7, with TRBD1 matching 11 bases. This CDR3 spans 15 amino acids. Germline lookup yields CDR1 SGHRS and CDR2 YFSETQ. The trim removed 2 bases at V and 3 bases at J, leaving 4 bases unmatched. The CDR3 DNA reads TGCGCCAGCAGCTTCCGGGACAGGGGGATCTACGAGCAGTACTTC. Its translation: CASSFRDRGIYEQYF.

The rearrangement joins TRBV28 to TRBJ1-1; 7 bases line up with TRBD1. CDR1 and CDR2 from the germline V gene are MDHEN and SYDVKM. This CDR3 region has 15 residues. The J segment lost 0 bases and the V segment lost 4 bases, leaving 5 bases of the junction unmatched. CDR3 loop: CASSSRQGLNTEAFF. CDR3 nucleotides: TGTGCCAGCAGTTCCCGACAGGGACTGAACACTGAAGCTTTCTTT.

The chain combines TRBV6-6 with TRBJ2-5; D is perhaps TRBD1 (6 bases). CDR3 length: 16 residues. CDR1 is MNHNY and CDR2 is SVGAGI in the germline V gene (reference sequence). The V end lost 5 bases, the J end lost 0 bases, and 16 bases lay between the germline ends. Here the CDR3 reads CASSQPAWTDQETQYF. The CDR3 DNA reads as TGTGCCAGCAGTCAACCTGCCTGGACAGACCAAGAGACCCAGTACTTC.

Remarks on this clone: One junction end disagrees with the germline gene, perhaps due to a read error. The genes are TRBV28 and TRBJ2-4; 11 nucleotides agree with TRBD2. There are 14 residues in the CDR3. Per the germline V gene, CDR1 is MDHEN and CDR2 is SYDVKM. The CDR3 is CATSGAPIRSIQYF. The CDR3 DNA reads as TGCGCGACTAGCGGGGCCCCGATTAGGAGCATTCAGTACTTC. Full variable domain (outside the CDR3, taken from reference TRBV28 and TRBJ2-4): DVKVTQSSRYLVKRTGEKVFLECVQDMDHENMFWYRQDPGLGLRLIYFSYDVKMKEKGDIPEGYSVSREKKERFSLILESASTNQTSMYLCATSGAPIRSIQYFGAGTRLSVL.

This chain links TRBV27 with TRBJ1-1; TRBD1 is a possible D gene (6 bases). The CDR3 is 15 amino acids. Per germline, CDR1 MNHEY and CDR2 SMNVEV (reference sequence). Trimming removed 0 bases from V and 11 bases from J, with 19 bases in between. In nucleotides, the CDR3 is TGTGCCAGCAGTTTATCCCCCACACAGGGATCTAGGGCTTTCTTT. Encoded protein: CASSLSPTQGSRAFF.

This chain links TRBV29-1 with TRBJ1-2; D might be TRBD1 (6 bases). From germline, CDR1 is SQVTM and CDR2 ANQGSEA. Deletions cut 2 bases from V and 6 bases from J, with 13 bases between. This CDR3 comprises 13 residues. DNA for the CDR3: TGCAGCGTTGAAAGGCAGGGGTTTGATGGCTACACCTTC. Amino acid sequence: CSVERQGFDGYTF.

V gene TRBV29-1 combines with J gene TRBJ2-1, with a weak D call TRBD2 (6 bases). V lost 0 bases to trimming and J lost 3 bases, with 12 bases between them. Per germline, CDR1 SQVTM and CDR2 ANQGSEA. The CDR3 has 15 residues. CDR3 sequence: CSVEEREKVYNEQFF. The CDR3 nucleotides are TGCAGCGTTGAAGAGCGGGAAAAAGTCTACAATGAGCAGTTCTTC.

This chain connects TRBV7-9 to TRBJ1-1; 10 bases agree with TRBD1. Germline CDR1 SEHNR, CDR2 FQNEAQ (reference sequence). Losses at the gene ends were 0 bases for V and 3 bases for J; bases not matched to a gene: 1. The CDR3 is made up of 15 amino acids. CDR3 sequence reads: CASSLAGTGDTEAFF. The CDR3 DNA is TGTGCCAGCAGCTTAGCAGGGACAGGGGACACTGAAGCTTTCTTT.

The chain uses TRBV7-9 and TRBJ1-2; a possible D gene is TRBD1 (6 bases). The CDR3 loop spans 16 amino acids. The germline V and J ends were trimmed by 2 bases and 3 bases, with 16 bases remaining between them. CDR1 is SEHNR and CDR2 is FQNEAQ in the germline V gene (reference sequence). CDR3 DNA: TGTGCCAGCAGCTTATTTGGACAGCCTAGTCACTATGGCTACACCTTC. It is translated as CASSLFGQPSHYGYTF.

The chain is built from TRBV14 and TRBJ1-1; unclear D gene. This CDR3 is built from 14 residues. V lost 5 bases, J lost 4 bases, and 14 bases lay in between. CDR1 and CDR2 from the germline V gene are SGHDN and FVKESK. CDR3 nucleotides: TGTGCCAGCAGCAGACTCGTCCCGGGCACTGAAGCTTTCTTT. Protein: CASSRLVPGTEAFF. Using reference TRBV14 and TRBJ1-1 for the parts outside the CDR3, the full variable domain is EAGVTQFPSHSVIEKGQTVTLRCDPISGHDNLYWYRRVMGKEIKFLLHFVKESKQDESGMPNNRFLAERTGGTYSTLKVQPAELEDSGVYFCASSRLVPGTEAFFGQGTRLTVV.

This clone was observed a single time. This chain connects TRBV5-6 to TRBJ1-3, with TRBD1 as a possible D gene (5 bases). Germline V lookup: CDR1 SGHDT, CDR2 YYEEEE. This CDR3 region has 16 residues. Trimming took 4 bases from V and 0 from J, leaving 14 bases between them. The CDR3 loop is CASSQRQHTSGNTIYF. DNA of the CDR3: TGTGCCAGCAGCCAACGACAGCATACCTCTGGAAACACCATATATTTT.

V and J are TRBV5-5 and TRBJ1-1; the D is unclear. The germline V gene has CDR1 SGHKS and CDR2 YYEKEE (reference sequence). V was shortened by 1 base and J by 1 base, with 5 bases between the two germline ends. The CDR3 is made up of 13 amino acids. Here the CDR3 reads CASSLPGNTEAFF. The CDR3 DNA is TGTGCCAGCAGCTTGCCAGGGAACACTGAAGCTTTCTTT. Filled out from reference TRBV5-5 and TRBJ1-1, the complete variable domain reads DAGVTQSPTHLIKTRGQQVTLRCSPISGHKSVSWYQQVLGQGPQFIFQYYEKEERGRGNFPDRFSARQFPNYSSELNVNALLLGDSALYLCASSLPGNTEAFFGQGTRLTVV.

The chain combines TRBV18 with TRBJ2-7; 10 nucleotides agree with TRBD2. Germline V gene data show CDR1 as KGHSH and CDR2 as LQKENI. The CDR3 spans 17 residues. The V and J ends lost 3 bases and 1 base, in that order; junction bases with no gene match: 9. CDR3 in amino acids: CASSPNVVTSGSYEQYF. CDR3 coding DNA: TGTGCCAGCTCACCCAACGTGGTGACTAGCGGGTCCTACGAGCAGTACTTC.

The chain joins TRBV5-1 to TRBJ2-1, with TRBD2 matching over 10 bases. Germline CDR1 reads SGHRS; CDR2 reads YFSETQ. CDR3 size: 20 residues. V gave up 4 bases and J gave up 4 bases; unmatched junction bases: 20. The CDR3 protein is CASSLGAGSGGAVGYNEQFF. In DNA form, the CDR3 reads TGCGCCAGCAGCCTGGGGGCCGGGAGCGGGGGGGCTGTGGGGTACAATGAGCAGTTCTTC.

V gene TRBV4-3 combines with J gene TRBJ2-1; 11 bases are shared with TRBD2. CDR1 LGHNA and CDR2 YSLEER come from the germline V gene. V gave up 2 bases and J gave up 0 bases; unmatched junction bases: 9. The CDR3 has 19 residues. The CDR3 spells CASSQRRTSGWSSYNEQFF. CDR3 sequence (DNA): TGCGCCAGCAGCCAAAGGCGGACTAGCGGGTGGAGCTCCTACAATGAGCAGTTCTTC.

The V and J genes are TRBV5-1 and TRBJ2-3; D is unresolved. This CDR3 has 16 amino acids. Trimming stripped 2 bases from V and 2 bases from J, with 15 bases between. CDR1 is SGHRS and CDR2 is YFSETQ in the germline V gene. For the CDR3, the DNA is TGCGCCAGCAGCTTAACCAGTTATTATTCCACAGATACGCAGTATTTT. It yields the protein CASSLTSYYSTDTQYF.

The chain employs TRBV27 and TRBJ1-2, with 7 bases aligning to TRBD1. CDR3 length: 15 residues. CDR1 is MNHEY and CDR2 is SMNVEV in the germline V gene (reference sequence). The junction had 10 bases not matched to a gene; V was cut back by 4 bases and J by 5 bases. The chain's CDR3 is CASSSDPTGQYGYTF. The CDR3 DNA follows: TGTGCCAGCAGTTCCGACCCGACAGGGCAGTATGGCTACACCTTC.

Here the CDR3 DNA reads TGTGCCACCAGCAGAGAGGGCCTAGCGGGAGGGCTATATTCGGACTACGAGCAGTACTTC. Translating gives CATSREGLAGGLYSDYEQYF. The V and J genes are TRBV15 and TRBJ2-7; 12 bases are shared with TRBD2. Trimming at V came to 0 bases and at J to 3 bases, leaving 15 bases not matched to a gene. Germline V gene sequence: CDR1 LNHNV, CDR2 YYDKDF (reference sequence). The length of the CDR3 is 20 residues.

The chain employs TRBV19 and TRBJ1-2, with no clear D. CDR3 length equals 13 residues. V was shortened by 4 bases and J by 8 bases, with 14 bases between the two germline ends. Looked up from germline, CDR1 is LNHDA and CDR2 is SQIVND (reference sequence). CDR3 sequence reads: CASSKRAESGYTF. CDR3 nucleotides: TGTGCCAGTAGTAAGCGGGCGGAAAGCGGCTACACCTTC.

The chain carries TRBV7-9 and TRBJ2-1; 12 bases are a match to TRBD2. The CDR3 has 18 amino acids. J gave up 8 bases and V 1 base, and 12 bases lay outside the gene matches. Looked up from germline, CDR1 is SEHNR and CDR2 is FQNEAQ (reference sequence). Here the CDR3 reads CASSLDGASGGVGDEQFF. For the CDR3, the DNA is TGTGCCAGCAGCTTAGACGGGGCTAGCGGGGGGGTAGGGGATGAGCAGTTCTTC.

Only a few counts were recorded for this clone. The identical CDR3 is also encoded by other nucleotide sequences in the sample. V is TRBV9 and J is TRBJ2-1; TRBD1 matches at 11 bases. The CDR3 has 15 amino acids. Per germline, CDR1 SGDLS and CDR2 YYNGEE. After removal of 0 bases from V and 4 bases from J, the junction contained 0 bases not matched to a gene. The DNA of the CDR3 is TGTGCCAGCAGCGTAGGGGACAGGGGGTACAATGAGCAGTTCTTC. It encodes CASSVGDRGYNEQFF.